This T cell receptor beta chain was recorded in a study of T cell responses to AZD1222 COVID-19 vaccine. This CDR3 is built from 18 residues. Germline CDR1 and CDR2: SGHDN and FVKESK. Trimming stripped 0 bases from V and 5 bases from J, with 19 bases between. Sequencing used immunoSEQ multiplex PCR; TCRdb keeps in-frame clones, though not all of them. Altogether more than 120,000 clones are present, 88% being singletons, with the ten largest covering around 5%. The sequences come from peripheral blood, collected 28 days after the second dose of the MenACWY control vaccine. The gene calls are TRBV14 and TRBJ2-2, with a weak D call TRBD1 (6 bases). The sequence derives from an adult who received the MenACWY meningococcal vaccine as a control. The CDR3 sequence: CASSQDRRHRVGTGELFF. In nucleotides, the CDR3 is TGTGCCAGCAGCCAAGATAGGAGGCACAGGGTAGGAACCGGGGAGCTGTTTTTT.